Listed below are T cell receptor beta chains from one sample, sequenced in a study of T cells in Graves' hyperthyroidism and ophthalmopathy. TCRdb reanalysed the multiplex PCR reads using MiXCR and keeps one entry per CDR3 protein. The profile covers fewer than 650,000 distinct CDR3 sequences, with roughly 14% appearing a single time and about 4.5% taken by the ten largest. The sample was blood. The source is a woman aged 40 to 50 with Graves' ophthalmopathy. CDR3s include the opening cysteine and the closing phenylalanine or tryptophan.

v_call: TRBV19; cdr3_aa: CASSPSKGREYYTGELFF
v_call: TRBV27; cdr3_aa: CASSWGLPNTGELFF
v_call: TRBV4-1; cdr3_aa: CASSQTGTSGRAFDEQYF
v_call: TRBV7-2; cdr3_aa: CASSLSGSTASQVNIQYF
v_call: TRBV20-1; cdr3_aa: CGAREGGSGTGELFF
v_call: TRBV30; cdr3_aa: CACLEGSFGGYTF
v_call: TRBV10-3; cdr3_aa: CAISPRLAPTGELFF
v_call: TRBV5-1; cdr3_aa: CASSLQGALYGYTF
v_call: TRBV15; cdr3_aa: CATSRPLGLEGPHYEQYF
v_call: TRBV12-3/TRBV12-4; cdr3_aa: CASSFELTGLYF
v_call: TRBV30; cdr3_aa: CAWPRRGQPSYYGYTF
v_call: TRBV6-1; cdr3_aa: CASSVFGHSYEQYF
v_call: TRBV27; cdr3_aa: CASSLRGLAFNEQFF
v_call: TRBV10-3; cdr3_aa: CAIQEGNTEAFF
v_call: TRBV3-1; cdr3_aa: CASSRDRNQPQHF
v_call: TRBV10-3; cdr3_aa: CAISAGTESSYEQYF
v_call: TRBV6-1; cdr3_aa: CASSQDRADTEAFF
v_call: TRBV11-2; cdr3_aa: CASSKRTSGVQLYEQYF
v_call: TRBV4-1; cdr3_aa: CASSQAPRTGTPQHF
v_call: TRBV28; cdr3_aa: CASSRTGAPWEQYF
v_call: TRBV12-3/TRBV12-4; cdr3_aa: CASSWGTSGDEQYF
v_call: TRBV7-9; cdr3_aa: CASSLATGDVDEQYF
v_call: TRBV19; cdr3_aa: CASETGGAGNTEAFF
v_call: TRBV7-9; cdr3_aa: CASSLVGAPYEQYF
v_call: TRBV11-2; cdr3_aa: CASSLERGAGELFF